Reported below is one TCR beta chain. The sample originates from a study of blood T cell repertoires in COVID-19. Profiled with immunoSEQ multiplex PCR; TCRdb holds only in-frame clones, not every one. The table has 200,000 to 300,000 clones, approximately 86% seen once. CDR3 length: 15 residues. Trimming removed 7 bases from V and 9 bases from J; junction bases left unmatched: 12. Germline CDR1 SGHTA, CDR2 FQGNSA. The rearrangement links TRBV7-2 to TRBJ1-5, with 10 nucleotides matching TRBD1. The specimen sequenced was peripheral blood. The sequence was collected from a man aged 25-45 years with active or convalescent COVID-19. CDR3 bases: TGTGCCAGCACCCCGGGACAGGGGCCTCTTTCGCCCCAGCATTTT. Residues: CASTPGQGPLSPQHF.